A single sample gave rise to the 15 T cell receptor beta chains below, sequenced in a study of blood T cell repertoires in COVID-19. Sequencing used immunoSEQ multiplex PCR; TCRdb keeps in-frame clones, though not all of them. In the table there are about 270,000 clones, 65% to 85% of which are singletons. Sequencing input: peripheral blood. These receptors were taken from an elderly man with acute or convalescent COVID-19.

V and J are TRBV2 and TRBJ1-2; D is ambiguous. Trimming took 6 bases from V and 3 from J, leaving 11 bases between them. The CDR3 sequence is 13 residues long. Germline V gene data show CDR1 as SNHLY and CDR2 as FYNNEI. As DNA, the CDR3 is TGTGCCAGCAGGCGGGTGCAGGACTATGGCTACACCTTC. Translation gives CASRRVQDYGYTF.

This CDR3 is CASSPRGGGAYNEQFF. As DNA, the CDR3 is TGTGCCAGCAGCCCTCGGGGGGGAGGAGCCTACAATGAGCAGTTCTTC. This chain uses TRBV7-3 with TRBJ2-1, with 8 bases lining up with TRBD2. Trimming cost V 5 bases and J 2 bases; bases outside gene matches: 8. This CDR3 is built from 16 residues. Per germline, CDR1 SGHTA and CDR2 FQGTGA.

The V gene is TRBV19, the J gene TRBJ2-7; D is ambiguous. From germline, CDR1 is LNHDA and CDR2 SQIVND (reference sequence). The CDR3 has 13 residues. The V gene lost 6 bases and the J gene lost 1 base, with 10 bases spanning the gap. CDR3 region: CASSPDKSYEQYF. Here the CDR3 DNA reads TGTGCCAGTAGCCCCGACAAATCCTACGAGCAGTACTTC. The full variable domain, its missing parts supplied by reference TRBV19 and TRBJ2-7, is DGGITQSPKYLFRKEGQNVTLSCEQNLNHDAMYWYRQDPGQGLRLIYYSQIVNDFQKGDIAEGYSVSREKKESFPLTVTSAQKNPTAFYLCASSPDKSYEQYFGPGTRLTVT.

CDR3: CASSSQGVHQPQHF. CDR3 in DNA: TGTGCCAGCTCATCCCAGGGTGTTCATCAGCCCCAGCATTTT. The V gene is TRBV18, the J gene TRBJ1-5; D perhaps matches TRBD1 (5 bases). V was trimmed by 5 bases and J by 5 bases, leaving 13 bases between them. Looked up from germline, CDR1 is KGHSH and CDR2 is LQKENI. This CDR3 has 14 residues.

The chain has TRBV6-2 or TRBV6-3 and TRBJ2-7; a weak D match, TRBD1 (6 bases). This CDR3 is 13 amino acids long. The V and J ends lost 5 bases and 3 bases respectively, with 11 bases between them. Germline CDR1 reads MNHEY; CDR2 reads SVGEGT. The CDR3: CASSRDTYYEQYF. The DNA for the CDR3 is TGTGCCAGCAGTCGGGACACGTACTACGAGCAGTACTTC.

The V and J genes are TRBV5-1 and TRBJ2-2; TRBD1 is a possible D gene (6 bases). V lost 4 bases and J lost 6, with 13 bases in between. CDR1 and CDR2 (germline): SGHRS, YFSETQ. The CDR3 runs 14 residues. CDR3 DNA: TGCGCCAGCAGCACAACAGGGTATCCCGGGGAGCTGTTTTTT. Encoded protein: CASSTTGYPGELFF.

V gene TRBV10-3 combines with J gene TRBJ2-1; 10 nucleotides match TRBD2. Per germline, CDR1 ENHRY and CDR2 SYGVKD. This CDR3 is 16 amino acids long. Unmatched junction bases numbered 9, after V lost 10 bases and J lost 0 bases. CDR3 DNA sequence: TGTGCCACCCTAGCGGGGGCTCCTAGCTCCTACAATGAGCAGTTCTTC. This translates into CATLAGAPSSYNEQFF.

The chain uses TRBV7-3 and TRBJ2-1; D unclear. CDR1 and CDR2 from the germline V gene are SGHTA and FQGTGA. Trimming removed 5 bases at V and 9 bases at J, with 14 bases between. The CDR3 covers 13 residues. In DNA form, the CDR3 reads TGTGCCAGCAGCAGAGACTCGAACTTTGAGCAGTTCTTC. Its translation: CASSRDSNFEQFF.

This clone was observed a few times. The identical CDR3 is also encoded by other nucleotide sequences in the sample. This CDR3 is CSAGQYNEQFF. The CDR3 region has the DNA TGCAGTGCCGGACAGTACAATGAGCAGTTCTTC. This chain uses TRBV20-1 with TRBJ2-1; D possibly corresponds to TRBD1 (6 bases). Per the germline V gene, CDR1 is DFQATT and CDR2 is SNEGSKA (reference sequence). The CDR3 spans 11 residues. Trimming removed 6 bases at V and 4 bases at J, with 7 bases between.

The rearrangement links TRBV6-5 to TRBJ1-5; 7 nucleotides agree with TRBD1. The CDR3 is 15 residues long. CDR1 and CDR2 from the germline V gene are MNHEY and SVGAGI. After removal of 4 bases from V and 3 bases from J, the junction contained 6 bases not matched to a gene. CDR3 nucleotides: TGTGCCAGCAGTTCCACGACAGGGTTCAATCAGCCCCAGCATTTT. Encoded protein: CASSSTTGFNQPQHF.

V and J are TRBV30 and TRBJ1-2; a weak D match, TRBD1 (5 bases). Trimming cost V 0 bases and J 2 bases, with 7 bases left between them. There are 13 residues in the CDR3. The V gene's germline CDR1 is GTSNPN and CDR2 SVGIG (reference sequence). DNA of the CDR3: TGTGCCTGGAGTGTAACAGGAAACTATGGCTACACCTTC. Amino acids: CAWSVTGNYGYTF. Full variable domain (rest looked up from reference TRBV30 and TRBJ1-2): SQTIHQWPATLVQPVGSPLSLECTVEGTSNPNLYWYRQAAGRGLQLLFYSVGIGQISSEVPQNLSASRPQDRQFILSSKKLLLSDSGFYLCAWSVTGNYGYTFGSGTRLTVV.

The chain uses TRBV19 and TRBJ2-7, with 11 bases aligning to TRBD1. The CDR3 contains 12 residues. After removal of 9 bases from V and 6 bases from J, the junction contained 4 bases not matched to a gene. CDR1 is LNHDA, CDR2 SQIVND, per germline (reference sequence). The CDR3 region has the DNA TGTGCCAGCGGACAGGGGGCGGCCGAGCAGTACTTC. Its protein is CASGQGAAEQYF.

The chain uses TRBV30 and TRBJ1-6; 8 bases match TRBD1. Germline V gene data show CDR1 as GTSNPN and CDR2 as SVGIG (reference sequence). Losses at the gene ends were 2 bases for V and 3 bases for J; bases not matched to a gene: 3. The CDR3 covers 15 residues. The CDR3 here is CAWSQGAGYNSPLHF. The CDR3 bases are TGTGCCTGGAGTCAGGGGGCGGGCTATAATTCACCCCTCCACTTT.

V is TRBV23-1 and J is TRBJ2-1; TRBD1 is a possible D gene (5 bases). TRBV23-1 is known as an ORF, though its function is uncertain. Trimming took off 2 bases at V and 4 bases at J, with 24 bases between the two ends. This CDR3 is 19 amino acids long. CDR3 residues: CASSQIPVSCTGNYNEQFF. CDR3 coding DNA: TGCGCCAGCAGTCAAATACCGGTTTCGTGTACAGGCAATTACAATGAGCAGTTCTTC.

The V call is TRBV5-1, the J call TRBJ2-5, with D perhaps TRBD1 (5 bases). The CDR3 extends over 13 amino acids. Germline V gene data show CDR1 as SGHRS and CDR2 as YFSETQ. Trimming removed 4 bases from V and 2 bases from J, with 9 bases in between. The CDR3 nucleotides are TGCGCCAGCAGCACAAACAGGCAAGAGACCCAGTACTTC. It yields the protein CASSTNRQETQYF.